This paragraph reports one TCR beta chain. Its antigen target is currently unknown. The record has no base qualities; no much larger clone is one base away. The data originate from a study of cytomegalovirus exposure and HLA in healthy donors (dated by TCRdb to 2017 to 2019). Some background on the complete study: According to an earlier analysis of 587 of the donors, some 180 million T cells yielded 120 million or so unique TCR beta sequences and 276 Gb of sequence data. The later analysis used no new phenotypic data to find candidate immune exposures, relying instead on TCR beta sequences and their occurrence across donors. Of the 300 to 450 genotyped donors, about 80% fell in the genetic ancestry cluster associated with self-reported Caucasian donors. Donor age, sex, ethnicity and CMV serostatus were compiled together with the repertoire data. An earlier analysis of several hundred of the donors applied high-throughput TCR beta sequencing to assess whether each TCR beta V gene segment acted as functional or pseudogenic. Class I and class II HLA loci were covered by the typing at four-digit resolution. The study combined high-throughput TCR immunosequencing, statistical association of individual TCRs with disease status, and machine learning to predict cytomegalovirus infection status. A later genetic analysis used genome-wide SNP genotypes for 398 of the 666 donors, treating that subset as a discovery cohort. A separate validation cohort of some 130 different subjects was used in addition to the 666-subject first cohort. The study was designed to test whether signatures of past pathogen exposure could be identified by cataloging public T cell receptors. Using immunosequencing, the study profiled T cell repertoires from 550 to 750 subjects and related those repertoires to cytomegalovirus serostatus. Every discovery cohort repertoire had been produced on one sequencing platform. Typing coverage differed by locus: A, B, C, DRB1 and DQB1 were typed in about 629-640 donors, DQA1 in roughly 510, DPA1 in around 580, and DPB1 in approximately 450. Around 330 gigabases of sequencing data and around 80 million unique TCR sequences made up an early release that covered over 550 HLA-typed donors. Four to six DR-DQ haplotypes were handled as single units for association and clustering, since linkage in the cohort was strong. In a later analysis, previously published TCR beta repertoires from several hundred donors were re-analyzed and high-resolution HLA genotyping was added so that TCR occurrence patterns could be studied. Among about 390 genotyped donors of the cohort, an average of about 240,000 unique TCR beta nucleotide sequences were sequenced per donor, roughly 20% of them non-productive.

To prepare the library, the immunoSEQ multiplex PCR assay was applied. For the multiplex PCR, a mixture combining 60 forward primers for TCR Vbeta segments and 13 reverse primers for TCR Jbeta segments was used. The CDR3 region of rearranged TCR beta genes was amplified from genomic DNA with a multiplex PCR assay. The amplified TCR beta libraries were sequenced on the Illumina HiSeq System as 87-base-pair reads. On the study's bioinformatics: In a later analysis, 70 million to 95 million unique TCR beta chains were counted across the roughly 610 repertoires, and around 11 million of these chains were shared by at least two donors. Raw reads were error-corrected and collapsed into unique sequences by a nearest-neighbor algorithm in which closely related sequences were merged to remove PCR and sequencing errors. To assign V, D and J gene segments, CDR3 sequences were aligned to IMGT reference sequences. For a sequence to be retained, a match of at least six nucleotides was required to both a V gene segment and a J gene segment. Rearrangements were called productive when the CDR3 lacked stop codons and stayed in frame with V and J; all others were non-productive. Following IMGT convention, CDR3 was defined as the stretch from the second conserved V-encoded cysteine to the conserved J-encoded phenylalanine. The earlier analysis of fewer than 700 of the donors excluded sequences that lacked an unambiguous match to a single V gene segment. An earlier analysis of a few hundred of the donors classified V segments as functional when productive rearrangements were above 56.7% and as segregating when the standard deviation between donors was above 5%. A statistical classification framework was developed to diagnose cytomegalovirus status using the catalog of TCR beta chain sequences. In a later analysis, V and J genes were assigned by comparing TCR nucleotide sequences against IMGT/GENE-DB human TR gene sequences. Using the TCRdist pipeline, a later analysis assigned CDR3 sequences along with most-parsimonious VDJ recombination scenarios. A later analysis defined each TCR beta chain by its CDR3 amino acid sequence plus V-gene family, and excluded reads lacking a unique V-gene family. A later analysis removed 450 to 600 highly shared, low-generation-probability nucleotide sequences to deal with suspected cross-contamination and a sequencing artifact. A later analysis calculated a clonal expansion index for each public chain from normalized within-repertoire ranks of inferred template counts. A later analysis computed generation probabilities with a VDJ recombination model fitted to out-of-frame rearrangements, and checked the results against IGoR. In a later analysis, TCR-TCR, TCR-HLA and TCR-CMV co-occurrence was scored with hypergeometric tests, and a repertoire-size bias correction was applied to TCR pairs. A later analysis estimated false discovery rates by permuting HLA or CMV assignments 20 times. A later analysis grouped co-occurring TCRs with DBSCAN, adding TCRdist sequence similarity when clustering within HLA-allele-positive subsets. Repertoires with fewer than 30,000 or more than 120,000 public chains, plus five repertoires with anomalous nucleotide sharing, were excluded from co-occurrence clustering. TCRdb stores this immuneACCESS table with in-frame sequences only. Part of the clones is absent; in the studies checked, under half of the shortfall reflects unresolved V genes, and no reason is known for the rest. The DNA was the basis for D and trimming; V, J and clone size are from that table. This sample has 75,000 to 95,000 clones in its table, and roughly 78% of those were observed once. The top ten hold 4.6% of the sample.

In total, about 650 healthy bone marrow donors made up the cohort. At the time of sampling, all cohort members were nominally healthy, though unrecorded immune exposures were likely present. The donor tested CMV seropositive and was one of the 289 seropositive cohort members. Every donor gave a peripheral blood sample, and the peripheral blood mononuclear cells from that sample were used for TCR beta sequencing. Genomic DNA extraction from the blood cell samples was performed with the Qiagen DNeasy Blood Extraction Kit. Study-level results and caveats: Because HLA typing was missing for some donors at each locus, association tests included only the typed subset. The presence/absence analyses assumed that sequencing depth was roughly uniform across donors, and that assumption may not be true. An earlier analysis of approximately 530 of the donors showed that most TCR beta V segments appeared in productive rearrangements either about 90% or about 30% of the time, which broadly matched IMGT annotations. This cohort had only TCR beta chains sequenced, and the lack of alpha or paired-chain data limited which features could be detected. A cluster of highly shared sequence variants was judged likely to be a technical artifact of the sequencing pipeline. At a false discovery rate of 0.05, a later analysis linked 15,000 to 20,000 TCR beta sequences to specific HLA alleles. The study listed 164 TCR beta chains as associated with cytomegalovirus. A later genetic analysis associated a missense DCLRE1C variant with V-gene and J-gene trimming of TCR beta chains, and an independent cohort replicated the association. In a later analysis, the rate of TCR association differed among HLA loci, with DRB1 alleles having the most associated TCRs and HLA-C alleles having the fewest. According to a later analysis, parvovirus B19, influenza, CMV and Epstein-Barr virus appeared linked to several top co-occurrence clusters. The authors suggested that the approach could potentially be generalized to other disease states and immunological phenotypes. According to a later genetic analysis, donors in an Asian-associated ancestry cluster had fewer N-insertions in productive TCRs than the approximately 670-donor mean. For the cohort, immune exposure information was limited to CMV serostatus. Linkage disequilibrium might explain the correlated functional status among segregating V segments, but an unknown experimental factor could not be ruled out. In vitro tests confirmed that a few of the cytomegalovirus-associated TCR beta chains recognize cytomegalovirus antigens. Because counts were too low, around 18 rarely observed V segments, including chromosome 9 orphons, were left out of the earlier analysis of approximately 500 of the donors. A further reported finding was that TCR beta sequences accurately predicted the HLA-A and HLA-B alleles for most subjects in the first cohort. According to a later analysis, most CMV-associated TCR beta chains appeared to be HLA-restricted, and the HLA associations seemed to be driven largely by CMV exposure. Cytomegalovirus status was reported to be diagnosed by the classifier with high specificity and sensitivity in both the original and validation cohorts. Because the 87-base-pair reads could not distinguish some IMGT-functional V segments, including TRBV6-2 and TRBV6-3, those segments were excluded. Most TCR sequences were seen in very few donors, while some public TCRs were found in many individuals. In a later analysis, HLA-associated TCR beta chains showed more clonal expansion and lower generation probabilities than non-associated chains that were equally common. Assigning TCR associations to individual alleles was difficult when HLA alleles, especially DR and DQ, strongly co-occurred.

V lost 1 base and J lost 6 bases, and the count of bases not matched to a germline gene is 14. CDR1 and CDR2 are read off the germline V gene as SGHVS and FNYEAQ. The CDR3 numbers 17 residues from cysteine through phenylalanine. CDR3 DNA is the only sequence kept; it has 51 bases, read in frame from the first base. Sequencing used PBMCs. The sequence joins TRBV7-6 to TRBJ2-7, with 8 central nucleotides matching TRBD1. The TCR originated in a woman between 35 and 50 years old in good health and CMV-seropositive. The nucleotides read TGTGCCAGCAGCTTAGTAAGTGAAGGACAGGGTTGGTCCGAGCAGTACTTC. It specifies CASSLVSEGQGWSEQYF.